The TCR beta chain described here comes from a study of early T cells in non-severe SARS-CoV-2 infection. Study summary: From unsorted whole blood, bulk RNA was sequenced, and the chains remained unpaired.

The table lists this clonotype with many counts. This CDR3 contains 14 residues. Trimming removed 6 bases from V and 0 bases from J; junction bases left unmatched: 5. Unique molecular identifiers were affixed to single, distinct cDNA molecules. TCRdb analysed the 5' RACE reads with MiXCR anew, one entry per CDR3 protein. The sample holds 35,000 to 50,000 distinct CDR3 sequences, approximately 6% seen once. This chain connects TRBV12-3 or TRBV12-4 to TRBJ2-7, with 7 nucleotides matching TRBD1. This clonotype originated in an adult who was a healthcare worker with PCR-confirmed SARS-CoV-2 infection or an uninfected control (not recorded which). This specimen consisted of whole blood, obtained at baseline. The CDR3 spells CASSVQGPSYEQYF. In DNA form, the CDR3 reads TGTGCCAGCAGCGTACAGGGGCCCTCCTACGAGCAGTACTTC.